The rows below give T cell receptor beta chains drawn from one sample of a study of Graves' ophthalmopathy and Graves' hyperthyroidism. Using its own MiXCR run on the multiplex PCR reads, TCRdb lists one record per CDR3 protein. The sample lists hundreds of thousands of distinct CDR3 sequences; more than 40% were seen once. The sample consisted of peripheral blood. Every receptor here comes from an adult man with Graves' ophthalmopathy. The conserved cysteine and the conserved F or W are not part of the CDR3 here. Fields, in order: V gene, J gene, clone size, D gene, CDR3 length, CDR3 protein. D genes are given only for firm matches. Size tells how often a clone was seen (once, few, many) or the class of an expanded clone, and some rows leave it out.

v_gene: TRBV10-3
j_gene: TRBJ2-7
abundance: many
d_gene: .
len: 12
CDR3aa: AISTNRDPYEQY

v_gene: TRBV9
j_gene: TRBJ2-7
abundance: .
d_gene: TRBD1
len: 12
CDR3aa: ASSVGQGVNEQY

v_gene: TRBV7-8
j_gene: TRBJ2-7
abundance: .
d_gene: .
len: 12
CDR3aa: ASSLGLGAYEQY

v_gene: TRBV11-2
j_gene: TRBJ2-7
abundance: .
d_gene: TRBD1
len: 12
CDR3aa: ASSIGQGANEQY

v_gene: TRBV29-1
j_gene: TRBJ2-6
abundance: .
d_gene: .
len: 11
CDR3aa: SSVLSGANVLT

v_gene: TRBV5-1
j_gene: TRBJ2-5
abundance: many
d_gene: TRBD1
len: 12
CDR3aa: ASSSGTGGQTQY

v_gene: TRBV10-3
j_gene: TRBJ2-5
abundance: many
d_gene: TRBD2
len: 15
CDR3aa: AISEGLAGGRRETQY

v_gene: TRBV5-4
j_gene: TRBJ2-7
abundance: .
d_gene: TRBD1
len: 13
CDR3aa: ASSLRDRGLHEQY

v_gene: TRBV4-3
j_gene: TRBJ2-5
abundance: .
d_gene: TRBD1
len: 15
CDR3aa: ASSQDHPGQGAKTQY

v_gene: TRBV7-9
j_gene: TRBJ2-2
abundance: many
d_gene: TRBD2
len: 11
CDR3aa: ASSSGTSGELF

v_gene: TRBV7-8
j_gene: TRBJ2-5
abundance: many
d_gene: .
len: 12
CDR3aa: ASSRRPVQETQY

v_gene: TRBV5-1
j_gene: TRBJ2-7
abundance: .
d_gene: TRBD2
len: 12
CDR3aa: ASSRGGEFDEQY

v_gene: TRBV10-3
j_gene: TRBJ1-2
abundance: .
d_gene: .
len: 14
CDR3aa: AISELILRGHEDYT

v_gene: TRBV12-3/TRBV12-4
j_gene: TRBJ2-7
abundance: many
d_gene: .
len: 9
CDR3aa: ATREAGEQY

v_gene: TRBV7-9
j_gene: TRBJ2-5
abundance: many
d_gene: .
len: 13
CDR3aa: ASSLQSLGQETQY